This T cell receptor (beta chain) derives from a study of T cell changes during pregnancy in multiple sclerosis. TCRdb's table, derived via immunoSEQ multiplex PCR, lists solely in-frame clones and lacks some. The data show 85,000 to 130,000 clones, 90% to 95% seen once. This TCR was sampled from a female donor with multiple sclerosis, enrolled in a pregnancy study. The sequencing used peripheral blood, collected before pregnancy.

The CDR3 sequence is CAWDTFSVAGGSEQYF. CDR3 sequence (DNA): TGTGCCTGGGATACATTTAGCGTAGCGGGAGGATCCGAGCAGTACTTC. The rearrangement uses TRBV30 and TRBJ2-7; 10 bases match TRBD2. Germline loops: CDR1 GTSNPN, CDR2 SVGIG (reference sequence). V shed 5 bases and J 6 bases; nucleotides not matched to a gene: 16. The CDR3 has 16 amino acids. The complete variable domain, with remaining parts taken from reference TRBV30 and TRBJ2-7, reads SQTIHQWPATLVQPVGSPLSLECTVEGTSNPNLYWYRQAAGRGLQLLFYSVGIGQISSEVPQNLSASRPQDRQFILSSKKLLLSDSGFYLCAWDTFSVAGGSEQYFGPGTRLTVT.